The T cell receptor (beta chain) described here comes from a study of cytomegalovirus exposure and HLA in healthy donors. Across the study: In a previous analysis, nearly 120 million unique TCR beta sequences were found from some 200 million T cells.

In the PCR, 60 Vbeta and 13 Jbeta primers were used. Repertoires were generated with immunoSEQ multiplex PCR, while TCRdb's copy carries only in-frame clones and drops some. In the table there are 170,000 or so clones, roughly 70% of which are singletons. Broader study findings: Reported results showed that the classifier diagnosed cytomegalovirus status with high specificity and sensitivity. Despite most TCR sequences being rare, some public TCRs occurred in many donors.

Note on this clone: Its antigen remains unknown.

The J segment lost 5 bases and the V segment lost 5 bases, leaving 8 bases of the junction unmatched. The V gene's germline CDR1 is SGHAT and CDR2 FQNNGV. The CDR3 is made up of 15 amino acids. J is TRBJ2-5 and V is TRBV11-2, with 10 bases identical to TRBD2. The sequencing input was PBMCs. The clonotype was recovered from a male donor in good health and CMV-seronegative. Written as DNA, the CDR3 is TGTGCCAGCAGCCCGCAGGGAGCGGGGGGGGAGACCCAGTACTTC. This sequence encodes CASSPQGAGGETQYF. Using reference TRBV11-2 and TRBJ2-5 for the parts outside the CDR3, the full variable domain is EAGVAQSPRYKIIEKRQSVAFWCNPISGHATLYWYQQILGQGPKLLIQFQNNGVVDDSQLPKDRFSAERLKGVDSTLKIQPAKLEDSAVYLCASSPQGAGGETQYFGPGTRLLVL.